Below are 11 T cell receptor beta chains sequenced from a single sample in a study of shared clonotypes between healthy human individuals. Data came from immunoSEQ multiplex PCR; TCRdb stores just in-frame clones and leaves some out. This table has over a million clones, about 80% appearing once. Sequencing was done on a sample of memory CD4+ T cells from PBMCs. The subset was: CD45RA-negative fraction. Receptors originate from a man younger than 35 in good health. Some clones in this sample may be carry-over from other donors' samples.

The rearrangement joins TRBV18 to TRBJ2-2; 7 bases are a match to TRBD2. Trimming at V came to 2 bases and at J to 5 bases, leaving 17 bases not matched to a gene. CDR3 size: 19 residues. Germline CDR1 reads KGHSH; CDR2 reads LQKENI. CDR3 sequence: CASSPSGLGWTKTTGELFF. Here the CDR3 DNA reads TGTGCCAGCTCACCATCCGGACTAGGGTGGACCAAAACTACCGGGGAGCTGTTTTTT.

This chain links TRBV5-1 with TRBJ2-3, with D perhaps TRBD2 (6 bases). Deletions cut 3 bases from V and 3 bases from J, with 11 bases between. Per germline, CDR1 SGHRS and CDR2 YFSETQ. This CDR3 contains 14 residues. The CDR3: CASSSPSDTDTQYF. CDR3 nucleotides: TGCGCCAGCAGCTCTCCTAGCGATACAGATACGCAGTATTTT.

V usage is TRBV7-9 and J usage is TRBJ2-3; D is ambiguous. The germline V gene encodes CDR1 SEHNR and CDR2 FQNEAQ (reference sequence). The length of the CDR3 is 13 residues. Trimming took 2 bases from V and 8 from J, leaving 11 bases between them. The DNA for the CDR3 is TGTGCCAGCAGCTTACCTCCGGGTCCTACGCAGTATTTT. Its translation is CASSLPPGPTQYF.

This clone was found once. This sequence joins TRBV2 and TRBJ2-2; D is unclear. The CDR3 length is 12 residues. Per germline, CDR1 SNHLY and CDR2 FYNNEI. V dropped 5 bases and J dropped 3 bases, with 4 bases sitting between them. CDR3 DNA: TGTGCCAGCAGTCCGGACACCGGGGAGCTGTTTTTT. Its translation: CASSPDTGELFF.

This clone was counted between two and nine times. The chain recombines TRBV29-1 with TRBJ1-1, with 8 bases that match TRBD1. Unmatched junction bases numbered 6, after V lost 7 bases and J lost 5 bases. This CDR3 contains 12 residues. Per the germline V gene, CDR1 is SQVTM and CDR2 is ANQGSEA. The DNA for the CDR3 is TGCAGCGCCGACAGGGGAGGGACTGAAGCTTTCTTT. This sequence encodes CSADRGGTEAFF.

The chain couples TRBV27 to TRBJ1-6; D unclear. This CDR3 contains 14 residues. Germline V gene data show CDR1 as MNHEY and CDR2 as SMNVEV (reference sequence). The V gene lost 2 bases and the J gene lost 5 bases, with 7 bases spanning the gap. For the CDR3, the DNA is TGTGCCAGCAGTTTAACTGCACATAATTCACCCCTCCACTTT. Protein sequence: CASSLTAHNSPLHF.

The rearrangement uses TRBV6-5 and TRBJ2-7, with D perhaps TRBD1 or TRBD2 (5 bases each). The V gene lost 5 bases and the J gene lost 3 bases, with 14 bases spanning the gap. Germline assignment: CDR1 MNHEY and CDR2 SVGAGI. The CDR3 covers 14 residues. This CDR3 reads CASSPGGGLYEQYF. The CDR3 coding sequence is TGTGCCAGCAGTCCGGGTGGGGGTCTCTACGAGCAGTACTTC.

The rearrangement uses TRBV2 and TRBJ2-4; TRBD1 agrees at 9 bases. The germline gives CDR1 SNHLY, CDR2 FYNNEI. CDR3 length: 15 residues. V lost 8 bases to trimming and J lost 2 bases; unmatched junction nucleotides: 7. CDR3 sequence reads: CASRRQGVSKNIQYF. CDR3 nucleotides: TGTGCCAGCCGACGACAGGGGGTGTCCAAAAACATTCAGTACTTC.

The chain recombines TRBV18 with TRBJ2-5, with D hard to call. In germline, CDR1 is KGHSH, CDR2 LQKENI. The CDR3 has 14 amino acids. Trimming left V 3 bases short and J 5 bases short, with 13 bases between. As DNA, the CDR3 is TGTGCCAGCTCACCGCCCTCTCAAAGGGAGACCCAGTACTTC. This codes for CASSPPSQRETQYF.

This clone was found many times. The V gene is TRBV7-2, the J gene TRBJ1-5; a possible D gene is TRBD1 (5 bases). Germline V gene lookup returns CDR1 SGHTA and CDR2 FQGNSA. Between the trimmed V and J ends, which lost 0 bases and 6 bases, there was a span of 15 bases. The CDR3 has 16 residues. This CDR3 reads CASSLAGTDSGQPQHF. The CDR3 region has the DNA TGTGCCAGCAGCTTAGCGGGGACCGATTCTGGTCAGCCCCAGCATTTT.

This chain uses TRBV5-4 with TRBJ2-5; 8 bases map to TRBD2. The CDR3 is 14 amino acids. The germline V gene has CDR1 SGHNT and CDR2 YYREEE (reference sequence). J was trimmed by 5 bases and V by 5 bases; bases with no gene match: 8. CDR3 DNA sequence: TGTGCCAGCAGTCAAAGCGGGAGCGGGGAGACCCAGTACTTC. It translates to CASSQSGSGETQYF.